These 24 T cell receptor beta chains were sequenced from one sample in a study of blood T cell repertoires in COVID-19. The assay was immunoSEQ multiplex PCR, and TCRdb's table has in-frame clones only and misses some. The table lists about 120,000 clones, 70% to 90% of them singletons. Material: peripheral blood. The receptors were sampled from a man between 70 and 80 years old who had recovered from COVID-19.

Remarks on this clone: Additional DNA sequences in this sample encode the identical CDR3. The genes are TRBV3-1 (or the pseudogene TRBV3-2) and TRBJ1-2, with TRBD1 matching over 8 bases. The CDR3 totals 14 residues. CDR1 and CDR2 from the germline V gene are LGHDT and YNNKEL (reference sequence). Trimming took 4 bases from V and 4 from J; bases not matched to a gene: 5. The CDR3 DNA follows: TGTGCCAGCAGCCTCCGGACAGGGCGCTATGGCTACACCTTC. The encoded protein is CASSLRTGRYGYTF.

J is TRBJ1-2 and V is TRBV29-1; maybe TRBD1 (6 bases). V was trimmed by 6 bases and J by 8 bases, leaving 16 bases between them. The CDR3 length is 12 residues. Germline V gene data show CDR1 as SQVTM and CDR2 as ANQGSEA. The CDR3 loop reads CSVETGSWGYTF. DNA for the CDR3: TGCAGCGTCGAAACAGGGAGTTGGGGCTACACCTTC.

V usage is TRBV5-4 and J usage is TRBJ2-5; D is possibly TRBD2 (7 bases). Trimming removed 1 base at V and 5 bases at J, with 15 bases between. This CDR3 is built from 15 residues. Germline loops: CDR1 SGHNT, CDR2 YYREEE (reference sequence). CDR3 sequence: CASSLFGGGQETQYF. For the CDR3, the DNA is TGTGCCAGCAGCTTGTTTGGCGGGGGCCAGGAGACCCAGTACTTC.

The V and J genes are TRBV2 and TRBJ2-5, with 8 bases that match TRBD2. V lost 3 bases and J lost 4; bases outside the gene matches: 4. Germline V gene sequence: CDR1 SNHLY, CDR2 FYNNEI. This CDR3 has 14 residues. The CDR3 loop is CASSDRAGGETQYF. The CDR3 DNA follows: TGTGCCAGCAGTGACCGGGCGGGGGGAGAGACCCAGTACTTC.

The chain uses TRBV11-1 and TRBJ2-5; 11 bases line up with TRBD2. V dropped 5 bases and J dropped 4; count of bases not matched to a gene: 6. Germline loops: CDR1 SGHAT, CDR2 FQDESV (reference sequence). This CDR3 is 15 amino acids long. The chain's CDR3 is CASSPSGGRRETQYF. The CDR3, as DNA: TGTGCCAGCAGCCCTAGCGGGGGGCGGAGAGAGACCCAGTACTTC.

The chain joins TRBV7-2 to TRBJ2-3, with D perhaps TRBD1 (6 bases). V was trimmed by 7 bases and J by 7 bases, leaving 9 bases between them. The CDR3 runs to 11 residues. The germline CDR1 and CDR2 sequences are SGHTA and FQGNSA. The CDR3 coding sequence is TGTGCCAGCACTGGGGGCTATACGCAGTATTTT. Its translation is CASTGGYTQYF.

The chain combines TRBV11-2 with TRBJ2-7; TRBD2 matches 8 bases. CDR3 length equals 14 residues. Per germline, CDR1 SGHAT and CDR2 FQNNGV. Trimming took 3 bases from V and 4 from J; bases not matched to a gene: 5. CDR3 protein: CASSFGGALYEQYF. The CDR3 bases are TGTGCCAGCAGCTTCGGGGGGGCCCTTTACGAGCAGTACTTC.

CDR3 nucleotide sequence: TGTGCCAGCAAGATTAGCGGGACCGGGGAGCTGTTTTTT. Amino acids: CASKISGTGELFF. J is TRBJ2-2 and V is TRBV6-5; 7 nucleotides align to TRBD2. This CDR3 is built from 13 residues. J was trimmed by 5 bases and V by 7 bases; bases with no gene match: 4. Germline CDR1 and CDR2: MNHEY and SVGAGI.

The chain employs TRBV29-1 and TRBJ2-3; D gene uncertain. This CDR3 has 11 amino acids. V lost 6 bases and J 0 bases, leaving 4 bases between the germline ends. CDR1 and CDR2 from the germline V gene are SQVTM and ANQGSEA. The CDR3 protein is CSVTSTDTQYF. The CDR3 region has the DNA TGCAGCGTCACAAGCACAGATACGCAGTATTTT.

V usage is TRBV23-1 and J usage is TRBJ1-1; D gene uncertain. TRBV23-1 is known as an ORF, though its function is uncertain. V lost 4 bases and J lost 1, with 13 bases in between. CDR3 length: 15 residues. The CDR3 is CASSPDWRENTEAFF. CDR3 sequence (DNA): TGCGCCAGCAGTCCAGACTGGCGGGAGAACACTGAAGCTTTCTTT.

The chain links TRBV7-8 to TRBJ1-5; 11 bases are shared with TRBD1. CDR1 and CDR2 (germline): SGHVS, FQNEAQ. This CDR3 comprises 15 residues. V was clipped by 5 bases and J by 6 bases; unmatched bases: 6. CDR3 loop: CASSNGQGAGQPQHF. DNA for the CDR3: TGTGCCAGCAGCAACGGACAGGGGGCGGGTCAGCCCCAGCATTTT. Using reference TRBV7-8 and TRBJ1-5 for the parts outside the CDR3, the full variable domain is GAGVSQSPRYKVAKRGQDVALRCDPISGHVSLFWYQQALGQGPEFLTYFQNEAQLDKSGLPSDRFFAERPEGSVSTLKIQRTQQEDSAVYLCASSNGQGAGQPQHFGDGTRLSIL.

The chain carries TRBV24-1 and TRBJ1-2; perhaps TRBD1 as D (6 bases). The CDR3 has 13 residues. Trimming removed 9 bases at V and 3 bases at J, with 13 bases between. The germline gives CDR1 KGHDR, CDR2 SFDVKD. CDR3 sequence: CATATGLDYGYTF. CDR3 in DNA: TGTGCCACCGCAACAGGGCTGGACTATGGCTACACCTTC.

In nucleotides, the CDR3 is TGTGCCAGAAGCTTGGCAGGGAGGAGAGGACAGCCCCAGCATTTT. Its translation: CARSLAGRRGQPQHF. The chain employs TRBV5-3 and TRBJ1-5; a possible D gene is TRBD1 (5 bases). TRBV5-3 is an ORF for which the function is uncertain. The ends were cut back, 0 bases at V and 7 bases at J, with 14 bases in the middle. There are 15 residues in the CDR3.

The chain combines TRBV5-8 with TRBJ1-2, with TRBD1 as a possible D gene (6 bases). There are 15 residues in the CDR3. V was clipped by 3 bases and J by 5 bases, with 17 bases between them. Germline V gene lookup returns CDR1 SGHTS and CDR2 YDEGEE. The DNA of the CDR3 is TGTGCCAGCAGCTCCCGTTTACAGGGCTATTATGGCTACACCTTC. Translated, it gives CASSSRLQGYYGYTF.

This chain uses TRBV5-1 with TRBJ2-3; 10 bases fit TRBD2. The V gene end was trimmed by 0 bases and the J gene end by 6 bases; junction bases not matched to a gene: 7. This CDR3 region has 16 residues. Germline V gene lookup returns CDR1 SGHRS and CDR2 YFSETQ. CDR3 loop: CASSLVLAGAGDTQYF. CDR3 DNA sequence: TGCGCCAGCAGCTTGGTCCTAGCGGGGGCCGGGGATACGCAGTATTTT. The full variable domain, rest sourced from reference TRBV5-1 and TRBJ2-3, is KAGVTQTPRYLIKTRGQQVTLSCSPISGHRSVSWYQQTPGQGLQFLFEYFSETQRNKGNFPGRFSGRQFSNSRSEMNVSTLELGDSALYLCASSLVLAGAGDTQYFGPGTRLTVL.

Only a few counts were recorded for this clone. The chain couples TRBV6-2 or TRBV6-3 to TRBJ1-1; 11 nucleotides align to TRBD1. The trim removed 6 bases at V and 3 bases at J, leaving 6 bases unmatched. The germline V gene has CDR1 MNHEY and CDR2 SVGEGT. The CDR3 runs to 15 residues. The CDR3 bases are TGTGCCAGCAGCCAATGGACAGGGGGCTACACTGAAGCTTTCTTT. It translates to CASSQWTGGYTEAFF.

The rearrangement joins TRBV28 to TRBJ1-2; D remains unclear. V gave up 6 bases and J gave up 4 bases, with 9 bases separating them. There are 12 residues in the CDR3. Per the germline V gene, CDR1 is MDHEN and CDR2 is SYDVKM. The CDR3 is CASSSGIYGYTF. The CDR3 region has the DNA TGTGCCAGCAGCTCGGGGATCTATGGCTACACCTTC.

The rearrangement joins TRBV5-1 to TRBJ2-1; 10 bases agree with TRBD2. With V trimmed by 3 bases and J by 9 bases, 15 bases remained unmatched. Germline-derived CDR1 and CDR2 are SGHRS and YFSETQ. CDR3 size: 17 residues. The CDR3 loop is CASSSWGLAGAAVEQFF. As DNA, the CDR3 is TGCGCCAGCAGCTCTTGGGGCCTAGCGGGGGCCGCTGTTGAGCAGTTCTTC.

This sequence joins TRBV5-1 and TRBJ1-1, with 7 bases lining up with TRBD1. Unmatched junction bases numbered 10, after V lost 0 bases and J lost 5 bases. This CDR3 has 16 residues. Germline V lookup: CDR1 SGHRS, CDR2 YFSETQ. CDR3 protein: CASSLVGGTGVTEAFF. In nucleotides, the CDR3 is TGCGCCAGCAGCTTGGTCGGGGGCACAGGGGTTACTGAAGCTTTCTTT.

The CDR3 DNA reads TGCGCCAGCAGTGAGTCGGGACGGGGGACCTACGAGCAGTACTTC. Amino acids: CASSESGRGTYEQYF. The rearrangement uses TRBV10-1 and TRBJ2-7; D might be TRBD2 (6 bases). The CDR3 contains 15 residues. Germline V CDR1 and CDR2: WNHNN, SYGVQD (reference sequence). V lost 0 bases, J lost 2 bases, and 11 bases lay in between.

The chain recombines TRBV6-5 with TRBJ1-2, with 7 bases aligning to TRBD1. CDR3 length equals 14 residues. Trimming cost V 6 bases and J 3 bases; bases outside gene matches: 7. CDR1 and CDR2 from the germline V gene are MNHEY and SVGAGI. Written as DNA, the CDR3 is TGTGCCAGCAGGGAGCACGACAGGGACTATGGCTACACCTTC. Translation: CASREHDRDYGYTF.

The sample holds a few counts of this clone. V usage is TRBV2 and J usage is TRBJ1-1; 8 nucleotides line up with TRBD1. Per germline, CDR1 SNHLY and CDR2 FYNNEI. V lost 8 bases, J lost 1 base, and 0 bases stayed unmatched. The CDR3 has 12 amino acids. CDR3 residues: CASDRGNTEAFF. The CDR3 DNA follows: TGTGCCAGCGACAGGGGGAACACTGAAGCTTTCTTT. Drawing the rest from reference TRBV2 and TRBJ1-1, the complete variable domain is EPEVTQTPSHQVTQMGQEVILRCVPISNHLYFYWYRQILGQKVEFLVSFYNNEISEKSEIFDDQFSVERPDGSNFTLKIRSTKLEDSAMYFCASDRGNTEAFFGQGTRLTVV.

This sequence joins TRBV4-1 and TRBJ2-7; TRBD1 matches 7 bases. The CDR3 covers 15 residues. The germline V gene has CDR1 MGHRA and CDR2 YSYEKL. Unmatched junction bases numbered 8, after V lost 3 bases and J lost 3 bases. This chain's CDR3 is CASSHVQGYGYEQYF. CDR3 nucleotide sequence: TGCGCCAGCAGCCATGTACAGGGGTACGGCTACGAGCAGTACTTC.

Here the CDR3 reads CASSLGTSGSTGELFF. Written as DNA, the CDR3 is TGTGCCAGCAGCTTAGGGACTAGCGGGAGCACCGGGGAGCTGTTTTTT. The rearrangement uses TRBV4-2 and TRBJ2-2; 14 nucleotides line up with TRBD2. Germline V gene data show CDR1 as LGHNA and CDR2 as YNFKEQ. This CDR3 is 16 amino acids long. V was pared by 5 bases and J by 4 bases, with 3 bases of the junction left unmatched.